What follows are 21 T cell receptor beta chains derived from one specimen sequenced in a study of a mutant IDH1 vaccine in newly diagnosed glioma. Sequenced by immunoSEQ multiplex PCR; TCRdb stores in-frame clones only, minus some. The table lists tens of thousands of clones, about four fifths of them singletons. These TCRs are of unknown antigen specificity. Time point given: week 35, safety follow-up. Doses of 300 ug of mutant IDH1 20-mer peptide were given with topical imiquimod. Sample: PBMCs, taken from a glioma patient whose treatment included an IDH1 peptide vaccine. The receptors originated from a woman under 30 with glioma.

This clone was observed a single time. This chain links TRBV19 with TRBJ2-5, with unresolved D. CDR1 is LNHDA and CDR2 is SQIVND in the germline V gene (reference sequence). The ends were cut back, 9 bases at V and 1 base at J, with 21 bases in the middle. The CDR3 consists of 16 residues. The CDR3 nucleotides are TGTGCCAGCCAATCTGTGTCTGGCAGCTTCCAAGAGACCCAGTACTTC. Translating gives CASQSVSGSFQETQYF.

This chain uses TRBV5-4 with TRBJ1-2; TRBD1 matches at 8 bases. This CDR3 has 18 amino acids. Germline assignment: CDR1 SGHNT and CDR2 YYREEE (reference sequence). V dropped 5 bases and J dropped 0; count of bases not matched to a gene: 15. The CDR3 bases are TGTGCCAGCAGTCCCGGGACAGGCATGCTGGGTACTAACTATGGCTACACCTTC. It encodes CASSPGTGMLGTNYGYTF. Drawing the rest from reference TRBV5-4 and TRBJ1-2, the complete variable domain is ETGVTQSPTHLIKTRGQQVTLRCSSQSGHNTVSWYQQALGQGPQFIFQYYREEENGRGNFPPRFSGLQFPNYSSELNVNALELDDSALYLCASSPGTGMLGTNYGYTFGSGTRLTVV.

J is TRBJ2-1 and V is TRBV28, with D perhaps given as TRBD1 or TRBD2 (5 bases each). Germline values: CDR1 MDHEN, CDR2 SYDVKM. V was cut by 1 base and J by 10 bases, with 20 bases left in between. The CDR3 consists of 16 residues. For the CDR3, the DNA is TGTGCCAGCAGTTTATCCGATGGGGGTCGAAAATGGGAGCAGTTCTTC. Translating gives CASSLSDGGRKWEQFF.

The DNA for the CDR3 is TGTGCCAGCACCCGGGACTTCAGCTCCTACGAGCAGTACTTC. Translated, it gives CASTRDFSSYEQYF. The rearrangement links TRBV2 to TRBJ2-7; D may be TRBD2 (6 bases). The CDR3 totals 14 residues. From germline, CDR1 is SNHLY and CDR2 FYNNEI. The V end was cut by 7 bases, the J end by 0 bases, with 13 bases between.

The CDR3 sequence is CASSFRRTGDYEQYF. The CDR3 nucleotides are TGTGCCAGCAGTTTTCGACGGACAGGGGACTACGAGCAGTACTTC. The J gene is TRBJ2-7, the V gene TRBV6-6, with 9 bases fitting TRBD1. This CDR3 contains 15 residues. The germline gives CDR1 MNHNY, CDR2 SVGAGI (reference sequence). Trimming cost V 4 bases and J 3 bases; bases outside gene matches: 7.

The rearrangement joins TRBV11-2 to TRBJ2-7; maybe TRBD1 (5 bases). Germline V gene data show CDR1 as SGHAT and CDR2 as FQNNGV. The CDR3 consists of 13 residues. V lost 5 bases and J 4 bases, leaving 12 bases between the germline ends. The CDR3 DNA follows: TGTGCCAGCAGCGATCAGGGTTATTACGAGCAGTACTTC. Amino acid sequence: CASSDQGYYEQYF.

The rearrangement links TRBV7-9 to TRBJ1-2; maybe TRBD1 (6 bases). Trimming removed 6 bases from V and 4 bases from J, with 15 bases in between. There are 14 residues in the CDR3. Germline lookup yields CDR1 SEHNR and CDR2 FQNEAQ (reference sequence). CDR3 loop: CASSLTGSAYGYTF. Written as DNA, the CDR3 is TGTGCCAGCAGTCTAACAGGGTCCGCCTATGGCTACACCTTC.

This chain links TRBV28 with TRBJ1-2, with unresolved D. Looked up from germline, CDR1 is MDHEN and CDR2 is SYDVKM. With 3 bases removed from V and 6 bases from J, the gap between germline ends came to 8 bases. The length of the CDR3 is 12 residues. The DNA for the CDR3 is TGTGCCAGCAGTTTCGGTGGGAATGGCTACACCTTC. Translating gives CASSFGGNGYTF.

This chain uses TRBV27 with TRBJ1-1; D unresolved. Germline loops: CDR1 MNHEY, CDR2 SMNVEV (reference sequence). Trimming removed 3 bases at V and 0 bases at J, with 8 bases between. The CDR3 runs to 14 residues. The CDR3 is CASSFANMNTEAFF. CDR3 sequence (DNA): TGTGCCAGCAGTTTCGCGAACATGAACACTGAAGCTTTCTTT.

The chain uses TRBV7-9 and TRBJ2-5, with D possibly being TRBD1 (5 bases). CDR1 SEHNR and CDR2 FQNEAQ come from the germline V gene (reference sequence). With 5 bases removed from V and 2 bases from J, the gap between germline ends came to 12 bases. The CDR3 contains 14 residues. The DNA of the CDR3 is TGTGCCAGCAGCCTCCAGGGCGTTCAAGAGACCCAGTACTTC. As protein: CASSLQGVQETQYF. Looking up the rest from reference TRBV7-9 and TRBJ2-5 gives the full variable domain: DTGVSQNPRHKITKRGQNVTFRCDPISEHNRLYWYRQTLGQGPEFLTYFQNEAQLEKSRLLSDRFSAERPKGSFSTLEIQRTEQGDSAMYLCASSLQGVQETQYFGPGTRLLVL.

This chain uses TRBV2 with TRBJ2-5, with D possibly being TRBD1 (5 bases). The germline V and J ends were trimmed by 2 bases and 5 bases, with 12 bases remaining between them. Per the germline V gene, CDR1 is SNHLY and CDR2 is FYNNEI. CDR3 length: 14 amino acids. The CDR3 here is CASSELSGQETQYF. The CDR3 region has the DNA TGTGCCAGCAGTGAACTGTCAGGGCAGGAGACCCAGTACTTC.

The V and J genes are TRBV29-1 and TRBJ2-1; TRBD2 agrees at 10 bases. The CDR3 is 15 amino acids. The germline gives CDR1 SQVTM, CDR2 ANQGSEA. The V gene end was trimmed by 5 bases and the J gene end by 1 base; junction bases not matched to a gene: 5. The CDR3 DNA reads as TGCAGCGTTACTGGGACTAGCGAGTCCTACAATGAGCAGTTCTTC. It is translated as CSVTGTSESYNEQFF.

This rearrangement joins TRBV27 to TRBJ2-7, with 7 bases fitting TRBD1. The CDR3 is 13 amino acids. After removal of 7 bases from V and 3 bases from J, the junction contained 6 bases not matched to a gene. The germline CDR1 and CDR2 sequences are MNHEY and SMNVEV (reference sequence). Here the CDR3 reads CASTGAGGYEQYF. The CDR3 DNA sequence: TGTGCCAGCACCGGGGCAGGGGGCTACGAGCAGTACTTC.

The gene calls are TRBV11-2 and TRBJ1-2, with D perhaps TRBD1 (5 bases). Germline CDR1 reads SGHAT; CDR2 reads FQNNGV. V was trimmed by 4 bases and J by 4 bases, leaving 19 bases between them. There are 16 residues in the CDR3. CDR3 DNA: TGTGCCAGCAGCTCAGAAGGGACTCTCTCCACCTATGGCTACACCTTC. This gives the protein CASSSEGTLSTYGYTF.

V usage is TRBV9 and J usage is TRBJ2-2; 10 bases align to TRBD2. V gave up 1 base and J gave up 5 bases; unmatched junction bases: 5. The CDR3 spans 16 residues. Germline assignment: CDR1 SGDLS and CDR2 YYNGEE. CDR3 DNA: TGTGCCAGCAGCGTAAGCCCGGGACTAGCGACCGGGGAGCTGTTTTTT. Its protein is CASSVSPGLATGELFF.

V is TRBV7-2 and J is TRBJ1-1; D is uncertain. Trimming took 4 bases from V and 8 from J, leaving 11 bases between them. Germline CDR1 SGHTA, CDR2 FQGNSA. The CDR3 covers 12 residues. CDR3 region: CASSSRALEAFF. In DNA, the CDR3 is TGTGCCAGCAGCTCACGGGCTTTAGAAGCTTTCTTT.

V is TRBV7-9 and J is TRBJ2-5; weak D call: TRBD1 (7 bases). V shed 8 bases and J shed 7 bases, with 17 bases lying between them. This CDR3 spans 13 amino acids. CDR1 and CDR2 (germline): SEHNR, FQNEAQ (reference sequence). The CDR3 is CASGLTGVGTQYF. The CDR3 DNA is TGTGCCAGCGGACTAACAGGGGTGGGGACCCAGTACTTC.

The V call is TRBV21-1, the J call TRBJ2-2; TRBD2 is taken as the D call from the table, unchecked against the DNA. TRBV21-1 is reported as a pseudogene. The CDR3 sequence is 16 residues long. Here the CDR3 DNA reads TGTGCCAGCACCAGGGATCCTAGCGGGGGGGTGGTGGAGCTGTTTTTT. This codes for CASTRDPSGGVVELFF.

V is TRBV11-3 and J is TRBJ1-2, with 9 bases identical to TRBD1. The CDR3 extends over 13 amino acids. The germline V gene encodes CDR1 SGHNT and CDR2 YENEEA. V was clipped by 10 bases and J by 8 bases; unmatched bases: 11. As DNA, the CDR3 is TGTGCCACGTGTCCGGGACAGGGCCTGGGCTACACCTTC. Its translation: CATCPGQGLGYTF. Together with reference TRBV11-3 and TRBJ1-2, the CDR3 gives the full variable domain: EAGVVQSPRYKIIEKKQPVAFWCNPISGHNTLYWYLQNLGQGPELLIRYENEEAVDDSQLPKDRFSAERLKGVDSTLKIQPAELGDSAVYLCATCPGQGLGYTFGSGTRLTVV.

CDR3 loop: CASSQTDYEQYF. The CDR3 DNA sequence: TGTGCCAGTAGCCAGACAGATTACGAGCAGTACTTC. This sequence joins TRBV19 and TRBJ2-7, with D possibly TRBD1 on 5 matching bases. Germline V gives CDR1 LNHDA, CDR2 SQIVND (reference sequence). This CDR3 comprises 12 residues. V dropped 6 bases and J dropped 4 bases, with 10 bases sitting between them.

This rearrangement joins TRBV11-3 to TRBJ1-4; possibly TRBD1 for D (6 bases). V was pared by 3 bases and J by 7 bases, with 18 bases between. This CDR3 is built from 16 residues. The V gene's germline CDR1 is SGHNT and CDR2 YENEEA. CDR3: CASSFGQSLYGEKLFF. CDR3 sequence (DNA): TGTGCCAGCAGCTTTGGACAGAGCCTATATGGTGAAAAACTGTTTTTT.